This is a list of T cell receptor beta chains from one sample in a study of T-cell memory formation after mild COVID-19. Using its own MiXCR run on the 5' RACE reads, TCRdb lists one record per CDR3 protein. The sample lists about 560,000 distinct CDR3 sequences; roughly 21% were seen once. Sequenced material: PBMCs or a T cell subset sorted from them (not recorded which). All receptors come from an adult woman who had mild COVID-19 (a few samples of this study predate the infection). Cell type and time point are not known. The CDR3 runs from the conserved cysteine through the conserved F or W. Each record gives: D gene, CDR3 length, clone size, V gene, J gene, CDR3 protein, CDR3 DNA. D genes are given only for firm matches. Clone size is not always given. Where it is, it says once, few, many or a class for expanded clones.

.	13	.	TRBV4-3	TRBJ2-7	CASSQVLDDWQYF	TGCGCCAGCAGCCAAGTTCTGGACGATTGGCAGTACTTC
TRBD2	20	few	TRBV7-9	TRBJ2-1	CASSLSFGSSGRSPYNEQFF	TGTGCCAGCAGCTTAAGTTTTGGGTCGAGCGGGAGGAGTCCCTACAATGAGCAGTTCTTC
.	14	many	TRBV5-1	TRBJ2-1	CASSFGNSYNEQFF	TGCGCCAGCAGCTTTGGTAACAGTTACAATGAGCAGTTCTTC
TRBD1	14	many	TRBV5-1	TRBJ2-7	CASSLGQGAYEQYF	TGTGCCAGCAGCCTCGGACAGGGGGCCTACGAGCAGTACTTC
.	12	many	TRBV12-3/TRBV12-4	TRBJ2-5	CASSLREETQYF	TGTGCCAGCAGTTTAAGGGAGGAGACCCAGTACTTC
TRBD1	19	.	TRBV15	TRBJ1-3	CATSRDPRDRGSFGNTIYF	TGTGCCACCAGCAGAGATCCGAGGGACAGGGGGTCGTTTGGAAACACCATATATTTT
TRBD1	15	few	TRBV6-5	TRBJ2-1	CASRSSGQGLNEQFF	TGTGCCAGCAGATCCTCGGGACAGGGGTTGAATGAGCAGTTCTTC
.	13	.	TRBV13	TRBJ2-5	CASSSSIQETQYF	TGTGCCAGCAGCTCATCAATCCAAGAGACCCAGTACTTC
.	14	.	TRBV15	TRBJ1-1	CATSPRTANTEAFF	TGTGCCACCAGCCCACGGACAGCGAACACTGAAGCTTTCTTT
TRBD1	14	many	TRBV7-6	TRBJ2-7	CASSPGGVPYEQYF	TGTGCCAGCAGCCCAGGGGGAGTCCCCTACGAGCAGTACTTC
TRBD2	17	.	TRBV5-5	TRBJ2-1	CASSLVRASGSPLEQFF	TGTGCCAGCAGCTTGGTCCGGGCTAGCGGGAGCCCCCTGGAGCAGTTCTTC
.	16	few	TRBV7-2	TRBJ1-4	CASSLETGLLGEKLFF	TGTGCCAGCAGCTTAGAGACGGGACTCCTCGGGGAAAAACTGTTTTTT
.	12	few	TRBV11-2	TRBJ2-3	CASKPDTDTQYF	TGTGCCAGCAAGCCGGACACAGATACGCAGTATTTT
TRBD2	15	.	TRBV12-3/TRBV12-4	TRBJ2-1	CASQSGTSGSDEQFF	TGTGCCAGCCAATCGGGGACTAGCGGGAGCGATGAGCAGTTCTTC
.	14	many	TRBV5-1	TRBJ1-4	CASSLSATNEKLFF	TGCGCCAGCAGCTTGAGTGCAACTAATGAAAAACTGTTTTTT
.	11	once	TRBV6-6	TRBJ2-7	CASKADSEQYF	TGTGCCAGCAAGGCCGACTCCGAGCAGTACTTC
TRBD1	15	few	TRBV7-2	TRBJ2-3	CASSLLQGRTDTQYF	TGTGCCAGCAGCCTTTTACAGGGGAGAACAGATACGCAGTATTTT
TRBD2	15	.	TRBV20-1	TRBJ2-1	CSVTPTSRAYNEQFF	TGCAGTGTTACCCCGACTAGCCGGGCCTACAATGAGCAGTTCTTC
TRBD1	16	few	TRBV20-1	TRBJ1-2	CSYPGRQGMFDYGYTF	TGCAGCTACCCGGGGCGACAGGGAATGTTTGACTATGGCTACACCTTC
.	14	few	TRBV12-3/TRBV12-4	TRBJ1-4	CASRPEVGNEKLFF	TGTGCCAGCAGGCCCGAGGTCGGGAATGAAAAACTGTTTTTT
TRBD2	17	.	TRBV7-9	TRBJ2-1	CASSAKTGTSGSNEQFF	TGTGCCAGCAGCGCCAAAACCGGGACTAGCGGGAGTAATGAGCAGTTCTTC
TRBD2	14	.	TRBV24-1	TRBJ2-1	CATRAGTSGEGQFF	TGTGCCACCAGGGCCGGGACTAGCGGGGAGGGGCAGTTCTTC
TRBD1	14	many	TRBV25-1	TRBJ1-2	CASSEWTGGTSYTF	TGTGCCAGCAGTGAATGGACAGGGGGCACGAGCTACACCTTC
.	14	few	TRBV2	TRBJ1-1	CASSAPGQDTEAFF	TGTGCCAGCAGTGCTCCAGGGCAAGACACTGAAGCTTTCTTT
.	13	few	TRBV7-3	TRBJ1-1	CASSLSTVSYAFF	TGTGCCAGCAGCTTAAGTACAGTCTCGTATGCTTTCTTT
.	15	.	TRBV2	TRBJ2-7	CASTLGGTAFSEQYF	TGTGCCAGCACCCTAGGGGGGACAGCTTTCTCAGAGCAGTACTTC
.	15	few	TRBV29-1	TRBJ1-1	CSVVKRAGRDTEAFF	TGCAGCGTCGTGAAAAGGGCTGGAAGGGACACTGAAGCTTTCTTT
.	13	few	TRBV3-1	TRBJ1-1	CASSQVSGSEAFF	TGTGCCAGCAGCCAAGTTTCGGGCTCTGAAGCTTTCTTT
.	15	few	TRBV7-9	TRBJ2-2	CASSLGGVITGELFF	TGTGCCAGCAGCTTAGGCGGGGTGATCACCGGGGAGCTGTTTTTT
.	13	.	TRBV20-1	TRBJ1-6	CSARAQTTAPLHF	TGCAGTGCTAGAGCCCAAACCACGGCACCCCTCCACTTT
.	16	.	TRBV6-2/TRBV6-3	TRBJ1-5	CASSEDGSYSNQPQHF	TGTGCCAGCAGCGAAGACGGATCCTATAGCAATCAGCCCCAGCATTTT
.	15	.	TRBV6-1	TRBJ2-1	CASSEPVGSYNEQFF	TGTGCCAGCAGTGAACCGGTTGGCTCCTACAATGAGCAGTTCTTC
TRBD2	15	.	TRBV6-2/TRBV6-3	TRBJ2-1	CASTYGLAGINEQFF	TGTGCCAGCACCTACGGGCTAGCGGGGATCAATGAGCAGTTCTTC
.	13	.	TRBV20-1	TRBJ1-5	CSASHTSNQPQHF	TGCAGTGCTAGCCACACGAGCAATCAGCCCCAGCATTTT
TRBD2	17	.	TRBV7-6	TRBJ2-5	CASSTRRREPGEETQYF	TGTGCCAGCAGCACTAGACGGCGGGAGCCGGGGGAAGAGACCCAGTACTTC
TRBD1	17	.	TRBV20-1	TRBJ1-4	CSARLETGYSGVEKLFF	TGCAGTGCTAGACTCGAGACAGGGTATTCTGGGGTTGAAAAACTGTTTTTT
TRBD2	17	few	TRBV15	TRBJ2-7	CATSSNRLAGLSYEQYF	TGTGCCACCAGTTCAAATCGTCTAGCGGGACTCTCCTACGAGCAGTACTTC
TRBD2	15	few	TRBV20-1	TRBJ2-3	CSAISGSTLTDTQYF	TGCAGTGCTATTAGCGGGAGCACACTCACAGATACGCAGTATTTT
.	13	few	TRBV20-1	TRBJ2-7	CSARDSGTYEQYF	TGCAGTGCTAGAGATTCCGGAACCTACGAGCAGTACTTC
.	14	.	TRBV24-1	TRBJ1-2	CATSDFGGVGGYTF	TGTGCCACCAGTGATTTCGGAGGCGTCGGTGGCTACACCTTC
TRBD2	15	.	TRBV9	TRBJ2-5	CASSPGTSGGETQYF	TGTGCCAGCAGTCCCGGGACTAGCGGCGGGGAGACCCAGTACTTC
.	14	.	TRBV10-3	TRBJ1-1	CAISAVSVNTEAFF	TGTGCCATCAGTGCTGTCTCTGTGAACACTGAAGCTTTCTTT
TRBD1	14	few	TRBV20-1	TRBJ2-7	CSAKIPGQVHEQYF	TGCAGTGCTAAGATTCCGGGACAGGTTCACGAGCAGTACTTC
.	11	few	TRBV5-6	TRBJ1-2	CASSLQYGYTF	TGTGCCAGCAGCTTGCAGTATGGCTACACCTTC
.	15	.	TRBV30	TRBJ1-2	CAWSVPQSGNYGYTF	TGTGCCTGGAGTGTACCACAGAGTGGTAACTATGGCTACACCTTC
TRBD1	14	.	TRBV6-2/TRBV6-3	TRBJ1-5	CASSRTGLGQPQHF	TGTGCCAGCAGCAGGACAGGTCTAGGACAGCCCCAGCATTTT
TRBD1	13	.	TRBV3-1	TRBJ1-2	CASSQEQGFGYTF	TGTGCCAGCAGCCAAGAACAGGGGTTTGGCTACACCTTC
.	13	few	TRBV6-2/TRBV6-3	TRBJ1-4	CASSYMEGRELFF	TGTGCCAGCAGTTACATGGAGGGAAGGGAACTGTTTTTT
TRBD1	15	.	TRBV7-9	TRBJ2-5	CASSSSTGGAETQYF	TGTGCCAGCAGCTCATCCACAGGGGGCGCGGAGACCCAGTACTTC